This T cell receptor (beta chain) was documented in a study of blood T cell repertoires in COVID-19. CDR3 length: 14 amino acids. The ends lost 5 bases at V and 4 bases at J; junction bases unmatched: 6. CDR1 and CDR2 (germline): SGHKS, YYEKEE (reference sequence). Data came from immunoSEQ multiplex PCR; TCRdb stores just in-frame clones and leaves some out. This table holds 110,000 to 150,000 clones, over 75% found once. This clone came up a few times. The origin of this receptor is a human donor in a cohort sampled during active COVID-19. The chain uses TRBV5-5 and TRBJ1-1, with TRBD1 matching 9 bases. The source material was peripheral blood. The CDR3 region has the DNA TGTGCCAGCAGTTCCGGGACAGGGACCACTGAAGCTTTCTTT. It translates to CASSSGTGTTEAFF.